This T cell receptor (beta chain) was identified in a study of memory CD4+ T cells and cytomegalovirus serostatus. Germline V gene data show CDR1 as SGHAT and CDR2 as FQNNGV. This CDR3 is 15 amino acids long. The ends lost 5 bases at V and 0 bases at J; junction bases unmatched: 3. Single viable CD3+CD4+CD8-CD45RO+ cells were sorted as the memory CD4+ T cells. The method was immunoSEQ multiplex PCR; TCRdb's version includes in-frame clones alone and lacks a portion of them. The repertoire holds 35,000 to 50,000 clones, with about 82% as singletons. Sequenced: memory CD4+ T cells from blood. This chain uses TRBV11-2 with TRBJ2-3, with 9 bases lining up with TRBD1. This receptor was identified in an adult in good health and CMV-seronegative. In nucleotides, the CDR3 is TGTGCCAGCAGCACGGACAGGGGTAGCACAGATACGCAGTATTTT. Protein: CASSTDRGSTDTQYF.